The source of this T cell receptor (beta chain) is a study of beta chain features in type 1 diabetes. Broader study findings: Researchers report that Type 1 diabetes patients had moderately but significantly shorter TCRB CDR3s across all four CD4+ subsets. The question left open here concerned HLA type influencing TCRB rearrangement. Whatever favoring of shorter templates PCR might show would apply equally to patients and controls.

Germline loops: CDR1 SGHDT, CDR2 YYEEEE. This CDR3 is built from 17 residues. The V gene lost 1 base and the J gene lost 1 base, with 12 bases spanning the gap. One heparinised blood draw averaging roughly 100 mL was given by each donor. A sort by CD45RO/CCR7/CD25/CD127/CD95/CD27 yielded CD4+ naive, central memory, regulatory and stem cell-like memory cells. In its sample, this clone was seen a few times. The antigen is undetermined. Of the isolated RNA, all was reverse transcribed, and so the sequenced material was expressed TCRB transcripts. Measured with immunoSEQ multiplex PCR; TCRdb has only the in-frame clones, and not every one. The sample yields a few hundred thousand clones, more than 11% seen once.

The receptor was isolated from a man aged 25-45 years with type 1 diabetes. The sequenced sample consisted of naive CD4+ T cells from blood. The rearrangement uses TRBV5-6 and TRBJ2-6; tentatively, D is TRBD1 (5 bases). The CDR3 sequence: CASSLLQVASGANVLTF. Here the CDR3 DNA reads TGTGCCAGCAGCTTGTTACAGGTGGCGTCTGGGGCCAACGTCCTGACTTTC. The full variable domain, its missing parts supplied by reference TRBV5-6 and TRBJ2-6, is DAGVTQSPTHLIKTRGQQVTLRCSPKSGHDTVSWYQQALGQGPQFIFQYYEEEERQRGNFPDRFSGHQFPNYSSELNVNALLLGDSALYLCASSLLQVASGANVLTFGAGSRLTVL.